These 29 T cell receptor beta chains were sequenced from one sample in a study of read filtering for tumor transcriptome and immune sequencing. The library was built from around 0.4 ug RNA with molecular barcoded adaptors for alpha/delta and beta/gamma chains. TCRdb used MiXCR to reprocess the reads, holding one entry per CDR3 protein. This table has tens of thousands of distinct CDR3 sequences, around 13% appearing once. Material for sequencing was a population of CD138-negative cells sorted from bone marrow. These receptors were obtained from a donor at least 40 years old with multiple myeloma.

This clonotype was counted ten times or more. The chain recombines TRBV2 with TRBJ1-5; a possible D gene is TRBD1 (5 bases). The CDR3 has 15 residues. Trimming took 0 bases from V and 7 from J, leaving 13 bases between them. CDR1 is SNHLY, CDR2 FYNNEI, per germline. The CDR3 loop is CASSEARGFSQPQHF. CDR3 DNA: TGTGCCAGCAGTGAAGCACGGGGGTTCAGCCAGCCCCAGCATTTT. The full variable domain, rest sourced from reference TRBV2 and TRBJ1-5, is EPEVTQTPSHQVTQMGQEVILRCVPISNHLYFYWYRQILGQKVEFLVSFYNNEISEKSEIFDDQFSVERPDGSNFTLKIRSTKLEDSAMYFCASSEARGFSQPQHFGDGTRLSIL.

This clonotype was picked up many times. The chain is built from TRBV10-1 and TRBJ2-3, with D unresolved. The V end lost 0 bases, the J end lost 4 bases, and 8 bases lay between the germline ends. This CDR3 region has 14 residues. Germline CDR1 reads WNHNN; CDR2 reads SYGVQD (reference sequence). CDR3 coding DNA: TGCGCCAGCAGTGAGTCTTACAGCCCAGATACGCAGTATTTT. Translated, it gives CASSESYSPDTQYF.

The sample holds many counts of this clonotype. CDR3 nucleotide sequence: TGCGCCACCCCCTCCGGAGCCACCAGGGGAACCCGATACTACGAGCAGTACTTC. It codes for CATPSGATRGTRYYEQYF. This rearrangement joins TRBV5-1 to TRBJ2-7, with D possibly matching TRBD1 (6 bases). Per germline, CDR1 SGHRS and CDR2 YFSETQ. V lost 9 bases and J lost 3, with 31 bases in between. This CDR3 spans 18 amino acids.

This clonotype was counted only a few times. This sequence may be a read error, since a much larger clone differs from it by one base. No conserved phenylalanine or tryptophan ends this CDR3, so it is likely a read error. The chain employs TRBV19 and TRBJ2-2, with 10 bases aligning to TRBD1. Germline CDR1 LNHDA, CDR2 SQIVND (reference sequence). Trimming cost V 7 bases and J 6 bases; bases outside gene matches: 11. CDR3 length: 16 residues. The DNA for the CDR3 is TGTGCCAGTAATACTCCGGGACAGGGGAAGGCCGGGGAGCTGTTTCTT. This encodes CASNTPGQGKAGELFL.

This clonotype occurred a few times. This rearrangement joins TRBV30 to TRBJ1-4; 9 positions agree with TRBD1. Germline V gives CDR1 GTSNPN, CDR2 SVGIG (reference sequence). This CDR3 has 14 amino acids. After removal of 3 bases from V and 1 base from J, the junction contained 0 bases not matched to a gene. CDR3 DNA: TGTGCCTGGAGGACAGGGGGAACTAATGAAAAACTGTTTTTT. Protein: CAWRTGGTNEKLFF.

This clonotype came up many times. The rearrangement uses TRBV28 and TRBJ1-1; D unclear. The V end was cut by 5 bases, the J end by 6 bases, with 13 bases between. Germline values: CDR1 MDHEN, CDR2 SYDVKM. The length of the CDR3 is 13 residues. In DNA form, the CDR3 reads TGTGCCAGCAGTCCCGGTCGACATGCTGAAGCTTTCTTT. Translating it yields CASSPGRHAEAFF.

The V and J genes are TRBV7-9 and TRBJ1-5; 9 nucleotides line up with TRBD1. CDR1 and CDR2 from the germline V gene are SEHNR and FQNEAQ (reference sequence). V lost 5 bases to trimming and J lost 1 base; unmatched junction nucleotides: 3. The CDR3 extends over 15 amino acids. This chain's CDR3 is CASSLTGGSNQPQHF. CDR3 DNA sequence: TGTGCCAGCAGCCTAACAGGGGGCAGCAATCAGCCCCAGCATTTT.

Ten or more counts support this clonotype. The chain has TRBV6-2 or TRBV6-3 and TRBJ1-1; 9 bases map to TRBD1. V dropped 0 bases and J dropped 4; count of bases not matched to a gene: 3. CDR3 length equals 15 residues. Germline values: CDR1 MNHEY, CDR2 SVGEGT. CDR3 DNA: TGTGCCAGCAGTTACTCCGGGACAGGGAGCACTGAAGCTTTCTTT. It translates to CASSYSGTGSTEAFF.

The CDR3 sequence is CASSKKGQGASYEQYF. In DNA, the CDR3 is TGTGCCAGCAGCAAAAAGGGACAGGGGGCCTCCTACGAGCAGTACTTC. The chain joins TRBV6-6 to TRBJ2-7; 12 bases agree with TRBD1. The CDR3 consists of 16 residues. Unmatched junction bases numbered 6, after V lost 6 bases and J lost 0 bases. Germline V gene sequence: CDR1 MNHNY, CDR2 SVGAGI (reference sequence).

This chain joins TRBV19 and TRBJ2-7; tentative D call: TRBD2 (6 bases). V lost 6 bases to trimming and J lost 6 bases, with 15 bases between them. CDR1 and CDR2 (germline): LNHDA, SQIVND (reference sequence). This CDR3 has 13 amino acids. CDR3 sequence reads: CASSRRENGEQYF. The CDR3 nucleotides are TGTGCCAGTAGCAGGAGGGAGAACGGCGAGCAGTACTTC.

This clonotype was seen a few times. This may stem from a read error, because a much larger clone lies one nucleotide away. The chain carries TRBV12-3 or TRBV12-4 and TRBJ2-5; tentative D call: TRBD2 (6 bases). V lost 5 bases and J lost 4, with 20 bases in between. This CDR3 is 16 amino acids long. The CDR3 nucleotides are TGTGCCAGCAGTAGGGACTTGGGACCTTTGGGAGAGACCCAGTACTTC. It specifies CASSRDLGPLGETQYF.

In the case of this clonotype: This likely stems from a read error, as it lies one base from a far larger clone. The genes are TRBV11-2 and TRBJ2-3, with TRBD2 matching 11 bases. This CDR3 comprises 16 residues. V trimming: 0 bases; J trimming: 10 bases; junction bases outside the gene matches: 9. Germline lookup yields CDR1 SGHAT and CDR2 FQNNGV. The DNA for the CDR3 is TGTGCCAGCAGCTTAGAGCTGACTAGCGGGATGGATGCGCAGTATTTT. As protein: CASSLELTSGMDAQYF.

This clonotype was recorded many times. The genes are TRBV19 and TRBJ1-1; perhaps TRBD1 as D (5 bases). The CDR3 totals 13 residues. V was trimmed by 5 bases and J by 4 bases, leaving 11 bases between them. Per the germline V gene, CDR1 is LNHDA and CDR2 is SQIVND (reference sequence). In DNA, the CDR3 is TGTGCCAGTAGTCGCAGGGAGGGCACTGAAGCTTTCTTT. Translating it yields CASSRREGTEAFF.

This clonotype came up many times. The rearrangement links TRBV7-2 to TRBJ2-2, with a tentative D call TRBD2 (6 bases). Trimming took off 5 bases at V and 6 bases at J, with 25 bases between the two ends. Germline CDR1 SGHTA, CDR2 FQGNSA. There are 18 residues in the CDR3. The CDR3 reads CASSHGGPRALAAGELFF. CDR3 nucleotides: TGTGCCAGCAGCCATGGGGGTCCCCGGGCCTTAGCGGCCGGGGAGCTGTTTTTT.

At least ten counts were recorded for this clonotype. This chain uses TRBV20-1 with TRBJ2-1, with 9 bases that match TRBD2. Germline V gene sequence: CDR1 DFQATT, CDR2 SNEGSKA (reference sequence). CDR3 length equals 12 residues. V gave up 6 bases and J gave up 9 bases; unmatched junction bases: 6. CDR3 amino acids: CSAKREVGEQFF. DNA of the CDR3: TGCAGTGCCAAGCGGGAGGTCGGTGAGCAGTTCTTC.

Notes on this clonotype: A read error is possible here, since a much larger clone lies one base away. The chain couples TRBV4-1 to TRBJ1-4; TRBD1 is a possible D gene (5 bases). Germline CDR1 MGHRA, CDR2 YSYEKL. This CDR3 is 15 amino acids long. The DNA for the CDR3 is TGCGCCAGCAGCCCTCTGGGGCAGACAAGCGAAAAACGGTTTTTT. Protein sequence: CASSPLGQTSEKRFF.

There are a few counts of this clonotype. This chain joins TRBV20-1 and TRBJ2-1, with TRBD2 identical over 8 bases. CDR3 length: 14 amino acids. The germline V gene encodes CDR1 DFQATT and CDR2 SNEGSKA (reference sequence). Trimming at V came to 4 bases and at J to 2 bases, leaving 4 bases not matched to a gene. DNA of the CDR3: TGCAGTGCTAAGACGGGAGGGCCCTACAATGAGCAGTTCTTC. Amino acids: CSAKTGGPYNEQFF.

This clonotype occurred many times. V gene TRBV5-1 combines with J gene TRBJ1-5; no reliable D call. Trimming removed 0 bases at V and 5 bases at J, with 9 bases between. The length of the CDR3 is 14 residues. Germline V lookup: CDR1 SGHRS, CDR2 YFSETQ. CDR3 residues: CASSLDGRDQPQHF. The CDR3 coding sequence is TGCGCCAGCAGCTTGGATGGTCGAGATCAGCCCCAGCATTTT.

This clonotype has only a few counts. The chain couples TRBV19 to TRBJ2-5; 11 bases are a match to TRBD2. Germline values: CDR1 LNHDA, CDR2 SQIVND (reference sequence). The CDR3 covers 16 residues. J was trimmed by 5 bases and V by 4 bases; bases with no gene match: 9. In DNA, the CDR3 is TGTGCCAGTAGTACCAGAAGACTAGCGGGAATTGAGACCCAGTACTTC. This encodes CASSTRRLAGIETQYF.

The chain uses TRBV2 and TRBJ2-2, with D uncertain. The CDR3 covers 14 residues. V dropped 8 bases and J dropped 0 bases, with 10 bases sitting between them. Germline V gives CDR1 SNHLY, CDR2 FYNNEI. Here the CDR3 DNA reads TGTGCCAGCTACCGACAAACGAACACCGGGGAGCTGTTTTTT. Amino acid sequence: CASYRQTNTGELFF.

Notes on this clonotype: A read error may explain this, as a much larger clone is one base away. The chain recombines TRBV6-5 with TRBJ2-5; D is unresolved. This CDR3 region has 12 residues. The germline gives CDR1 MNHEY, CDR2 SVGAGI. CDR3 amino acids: CVSSVGHETQYF. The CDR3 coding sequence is TGTGTCAGCAGTGTTGGGCACGAGACCCAGTACTTC.

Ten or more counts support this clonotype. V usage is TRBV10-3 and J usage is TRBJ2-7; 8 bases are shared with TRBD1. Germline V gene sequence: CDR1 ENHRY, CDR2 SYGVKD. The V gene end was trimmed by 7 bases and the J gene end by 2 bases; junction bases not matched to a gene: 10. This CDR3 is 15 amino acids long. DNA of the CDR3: TGTGCCATCAAACCATCCGGGACAGGCCCCTACGAGCAGTACTTC. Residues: CAIKPSGTGPYEQYF.

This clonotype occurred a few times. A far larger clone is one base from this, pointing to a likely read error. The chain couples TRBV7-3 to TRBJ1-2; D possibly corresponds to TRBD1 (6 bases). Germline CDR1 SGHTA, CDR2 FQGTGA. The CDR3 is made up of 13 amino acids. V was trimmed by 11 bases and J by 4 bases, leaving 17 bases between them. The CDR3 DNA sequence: TGTGCCGGCCGTGCGGGGGCCTTCTATGGCTACACCTTC. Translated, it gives CAGRAGAFYGYTF.

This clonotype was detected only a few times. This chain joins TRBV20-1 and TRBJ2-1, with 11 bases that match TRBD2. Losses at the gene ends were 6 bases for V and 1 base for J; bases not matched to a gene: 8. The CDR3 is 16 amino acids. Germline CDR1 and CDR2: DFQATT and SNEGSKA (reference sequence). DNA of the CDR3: TGCAGTGCGCACACCTTAGCGGGGGGGTCCTACAATGAGCAGTTCTTC. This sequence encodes CSAHTLAGGSYNEQFF.

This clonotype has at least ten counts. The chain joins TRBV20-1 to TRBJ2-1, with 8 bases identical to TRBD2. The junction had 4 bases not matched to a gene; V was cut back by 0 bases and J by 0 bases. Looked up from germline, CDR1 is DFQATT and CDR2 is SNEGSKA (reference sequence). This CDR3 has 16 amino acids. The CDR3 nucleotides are TGCAGTGCTAGAGATGAGCGGGGGCTCTCCTACAATGAGCAGTTCTTC. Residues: CSARDERGLSYNEQFF.

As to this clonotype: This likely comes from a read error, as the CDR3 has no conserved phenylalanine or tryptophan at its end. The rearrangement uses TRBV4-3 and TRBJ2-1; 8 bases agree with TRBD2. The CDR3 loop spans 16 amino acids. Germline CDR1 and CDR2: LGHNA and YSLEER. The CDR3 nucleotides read TGCGCCAGCAGCCAAGACGGCGGGAGGATTTACAGTGAGCAGTTCTCC. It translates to CASSQDGGRIYSEQFS.

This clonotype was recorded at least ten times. CDR3 in DNA: TGTGCCACCAGTGCAGGGATGAACACTGAAGCTTTCTTT. It specifies CATSAGMNTEAFF. The chain recombines TRBV24-1 with TRBJ1-1, with TRBD1 as a possible D gene (5 bases). V lost 5 bases and J 0 bases, leaving 6 bases between the germline ends. There are 13 residues in the CDR3. Germline values: CDR1 KGHDR, CDR2 SFDVKD.

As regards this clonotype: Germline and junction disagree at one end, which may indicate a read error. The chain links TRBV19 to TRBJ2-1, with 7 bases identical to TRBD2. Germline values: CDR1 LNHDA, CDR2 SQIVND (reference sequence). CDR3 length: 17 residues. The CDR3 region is CASSIDPRREGYNEQPF. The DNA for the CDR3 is TGTGCCAGTAGTATAGATCCGCGGAGGGAGGGCTACAATGAGCAGCCCTTC.

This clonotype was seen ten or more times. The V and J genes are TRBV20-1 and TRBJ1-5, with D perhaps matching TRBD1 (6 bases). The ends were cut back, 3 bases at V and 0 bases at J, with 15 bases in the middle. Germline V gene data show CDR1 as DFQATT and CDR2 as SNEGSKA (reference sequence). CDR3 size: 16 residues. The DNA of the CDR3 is TGCAGTGCTAGCCCAGGGGTCTCCTTTAGCAATCAGCCCCAGCATTTT. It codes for CSASPGVSFSNQPQHF.